The table lists the clone carrying this TCR beta chain with a few counts. The target antigen is unknown. The data are from a study of T-cell reconstitution after alpha-beta-depleted transplantation in children. Study findings and constraints: At day 60, the high TCRbeta diversity found in some patients originated from recipient T cells and thymic progenitors that had survived.

For TCRbeta, the library was prepared with unique molecular identifiers. TCRdb reprocessed the PCR reads via MiXCR and lists one record per CDR3 protein. The data show more than 400,000 distinct CDR3 sequences, about an eighth seen once. V lost 2 bases to trimming and J lost 4 bases; unmatched junction nucleotides: 5. Germline lookup yields CDR1 LGHNA and CDR2 YSLEER. The CDR3 loop spans 16 amino acids. The sequencing here drew on PBMCs, mostly from graft donor cells, taken 180 days after TCRalphabeta/CD19-depleted stem cell transplant. The clonotype originates from a female patient between 2 and 15 years old who had a stem cell transplant for aplastic anemia, so the T cells may come from the graft donor. The chain uses TRBV4-3 and TRBJ2-2, with 9 bases aligning to TRBD1. The DNA for the CDR3 is TGCGCCAGCAGCCAAAGGGCGGACAGGGGCACCGGGGAGCTGTTTTTT. Translated, it gives CASSQRADRGTGELFF.